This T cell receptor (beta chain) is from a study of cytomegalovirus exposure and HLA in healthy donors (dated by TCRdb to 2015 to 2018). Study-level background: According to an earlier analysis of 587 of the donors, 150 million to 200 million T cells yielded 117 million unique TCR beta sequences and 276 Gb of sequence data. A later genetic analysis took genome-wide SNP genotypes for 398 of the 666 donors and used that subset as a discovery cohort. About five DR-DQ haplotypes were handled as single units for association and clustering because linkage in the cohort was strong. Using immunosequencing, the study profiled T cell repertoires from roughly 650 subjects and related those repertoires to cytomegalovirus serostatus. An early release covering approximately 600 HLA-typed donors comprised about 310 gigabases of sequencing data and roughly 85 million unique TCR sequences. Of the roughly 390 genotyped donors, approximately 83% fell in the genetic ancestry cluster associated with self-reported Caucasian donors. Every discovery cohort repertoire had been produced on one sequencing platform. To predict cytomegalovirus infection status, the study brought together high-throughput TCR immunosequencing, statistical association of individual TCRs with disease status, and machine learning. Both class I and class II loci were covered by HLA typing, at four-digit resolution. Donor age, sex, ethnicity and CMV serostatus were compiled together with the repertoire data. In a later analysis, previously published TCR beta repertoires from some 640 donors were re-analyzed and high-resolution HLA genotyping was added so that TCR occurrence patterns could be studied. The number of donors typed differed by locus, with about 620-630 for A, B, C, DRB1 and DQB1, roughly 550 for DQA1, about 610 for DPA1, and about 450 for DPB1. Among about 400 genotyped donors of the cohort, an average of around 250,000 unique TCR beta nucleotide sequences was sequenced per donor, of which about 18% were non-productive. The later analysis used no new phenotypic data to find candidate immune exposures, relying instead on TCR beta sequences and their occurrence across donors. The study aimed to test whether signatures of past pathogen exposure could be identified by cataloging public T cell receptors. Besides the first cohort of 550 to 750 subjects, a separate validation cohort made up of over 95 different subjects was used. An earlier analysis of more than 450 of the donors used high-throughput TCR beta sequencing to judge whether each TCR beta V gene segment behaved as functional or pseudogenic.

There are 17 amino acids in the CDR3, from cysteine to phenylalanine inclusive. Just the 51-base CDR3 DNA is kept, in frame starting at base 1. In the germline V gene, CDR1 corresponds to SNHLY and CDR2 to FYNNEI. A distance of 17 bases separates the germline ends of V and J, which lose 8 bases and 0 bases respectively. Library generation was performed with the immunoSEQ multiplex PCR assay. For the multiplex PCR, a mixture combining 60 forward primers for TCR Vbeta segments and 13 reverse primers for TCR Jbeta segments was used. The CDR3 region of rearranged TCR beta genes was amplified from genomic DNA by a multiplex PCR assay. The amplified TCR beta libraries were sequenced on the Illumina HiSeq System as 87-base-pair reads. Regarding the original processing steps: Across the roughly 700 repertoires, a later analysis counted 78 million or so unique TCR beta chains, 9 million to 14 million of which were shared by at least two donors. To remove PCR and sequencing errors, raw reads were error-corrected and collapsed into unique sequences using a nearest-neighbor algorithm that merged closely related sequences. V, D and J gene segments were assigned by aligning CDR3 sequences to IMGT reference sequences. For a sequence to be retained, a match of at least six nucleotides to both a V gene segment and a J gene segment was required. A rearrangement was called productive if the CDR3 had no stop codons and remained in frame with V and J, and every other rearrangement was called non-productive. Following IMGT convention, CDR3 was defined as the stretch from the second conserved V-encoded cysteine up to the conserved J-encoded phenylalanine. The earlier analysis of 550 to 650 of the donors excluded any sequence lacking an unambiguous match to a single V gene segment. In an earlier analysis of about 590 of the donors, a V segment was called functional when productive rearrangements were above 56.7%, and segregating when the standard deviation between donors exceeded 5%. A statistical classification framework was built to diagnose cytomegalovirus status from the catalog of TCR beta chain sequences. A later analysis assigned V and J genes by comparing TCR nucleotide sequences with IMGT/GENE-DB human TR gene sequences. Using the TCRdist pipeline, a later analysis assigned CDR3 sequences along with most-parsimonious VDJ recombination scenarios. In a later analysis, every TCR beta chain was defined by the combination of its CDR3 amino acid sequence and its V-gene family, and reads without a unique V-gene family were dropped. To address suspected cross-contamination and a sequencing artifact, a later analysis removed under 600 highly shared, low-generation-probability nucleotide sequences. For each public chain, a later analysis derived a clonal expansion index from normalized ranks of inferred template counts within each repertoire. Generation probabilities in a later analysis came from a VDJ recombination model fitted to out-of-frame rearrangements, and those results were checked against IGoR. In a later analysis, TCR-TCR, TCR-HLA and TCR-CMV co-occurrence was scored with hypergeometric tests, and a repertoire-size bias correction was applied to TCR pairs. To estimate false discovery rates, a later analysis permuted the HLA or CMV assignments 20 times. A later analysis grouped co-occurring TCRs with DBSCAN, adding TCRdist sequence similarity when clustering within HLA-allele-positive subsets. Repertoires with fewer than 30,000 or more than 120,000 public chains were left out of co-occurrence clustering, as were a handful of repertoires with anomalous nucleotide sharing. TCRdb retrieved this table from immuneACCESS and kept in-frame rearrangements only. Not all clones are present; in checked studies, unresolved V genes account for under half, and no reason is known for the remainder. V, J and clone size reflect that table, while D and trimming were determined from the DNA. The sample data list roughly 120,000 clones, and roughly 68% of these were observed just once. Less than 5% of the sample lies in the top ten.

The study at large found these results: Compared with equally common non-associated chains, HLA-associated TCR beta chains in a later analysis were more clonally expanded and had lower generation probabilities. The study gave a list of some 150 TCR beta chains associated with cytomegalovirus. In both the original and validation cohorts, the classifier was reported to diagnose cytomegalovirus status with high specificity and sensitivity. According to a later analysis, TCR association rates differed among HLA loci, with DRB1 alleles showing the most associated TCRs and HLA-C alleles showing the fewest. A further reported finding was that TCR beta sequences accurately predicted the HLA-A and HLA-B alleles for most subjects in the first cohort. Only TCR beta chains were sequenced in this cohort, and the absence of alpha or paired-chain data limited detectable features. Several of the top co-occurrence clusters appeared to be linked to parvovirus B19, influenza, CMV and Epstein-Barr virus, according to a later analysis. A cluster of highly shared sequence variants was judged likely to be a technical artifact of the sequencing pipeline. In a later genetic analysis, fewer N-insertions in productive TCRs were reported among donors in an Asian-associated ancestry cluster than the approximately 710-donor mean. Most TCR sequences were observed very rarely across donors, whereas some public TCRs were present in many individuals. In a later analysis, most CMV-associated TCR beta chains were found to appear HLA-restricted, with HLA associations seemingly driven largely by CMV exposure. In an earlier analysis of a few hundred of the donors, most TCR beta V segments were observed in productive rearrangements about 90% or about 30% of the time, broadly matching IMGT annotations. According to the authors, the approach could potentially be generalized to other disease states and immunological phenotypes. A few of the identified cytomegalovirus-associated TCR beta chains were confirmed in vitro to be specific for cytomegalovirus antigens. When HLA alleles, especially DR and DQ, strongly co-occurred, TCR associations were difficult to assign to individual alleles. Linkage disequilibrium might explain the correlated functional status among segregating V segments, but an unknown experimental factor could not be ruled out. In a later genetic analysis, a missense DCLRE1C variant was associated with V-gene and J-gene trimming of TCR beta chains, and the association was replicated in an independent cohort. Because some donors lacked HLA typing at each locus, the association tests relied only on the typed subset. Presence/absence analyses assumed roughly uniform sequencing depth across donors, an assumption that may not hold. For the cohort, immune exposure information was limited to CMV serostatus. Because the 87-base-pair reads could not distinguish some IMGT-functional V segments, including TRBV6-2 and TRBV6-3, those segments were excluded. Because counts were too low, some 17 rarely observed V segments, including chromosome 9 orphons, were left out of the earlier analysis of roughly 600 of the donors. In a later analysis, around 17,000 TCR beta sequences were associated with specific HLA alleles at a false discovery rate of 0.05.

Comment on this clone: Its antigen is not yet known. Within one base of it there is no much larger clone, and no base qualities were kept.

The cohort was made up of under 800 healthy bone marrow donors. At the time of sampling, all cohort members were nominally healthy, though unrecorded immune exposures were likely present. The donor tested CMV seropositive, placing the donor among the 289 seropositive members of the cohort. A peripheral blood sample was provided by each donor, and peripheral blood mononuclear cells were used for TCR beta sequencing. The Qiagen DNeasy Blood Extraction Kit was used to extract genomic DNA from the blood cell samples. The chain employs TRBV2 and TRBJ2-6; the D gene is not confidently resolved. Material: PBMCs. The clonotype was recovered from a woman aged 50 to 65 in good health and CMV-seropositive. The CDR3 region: CASSGSLILSGANVLTF. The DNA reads TGTGCCAGCTCCGGGTCCTTAATCCTCTCTGGGGCCAACGTCCTGACTTTC.